The text below deals with one TCR beta chain. The sample comes from a study of T cells expressing NK-cell markers. From its re-call of the 5' RACE reads, TCRdb lists each CDR3 protein once, without DNA. This sample's table reports more than 400,000 distinct CDR3 sequences. This CDR3 contains 14 residues. Germline CDR1 MNHNS, CDR2 SASEGT. The V and J genes are TRBV6-1 and TRBJ1-2; TCRdb's D call of TRBD1 is untestable without DNA. Sequencing was performed on blood T cells: a sorted CD56 or NKG2C T cell subset, CD4+ or CD8+ T cells, or bulk PBMC T cells (not recorded which). The receptor was isolated from a woman between 18 and 69 years old in good health. CDR3 loop: CASTAMGADYGYTF.